This passage covers 13 T cell receptor beta chains from one sample sequenced in a study of T cell responses to AZD1222 COVID-19 vaccine. Data came from immunoSEQ multiplex PCR; TCRdb stores just in-frame clones and leaves some out. The sample lists roughly 270,000 clones, roughly 93% occurring once. The input for sequencing was peripheral blood, taken 28 days after the second AZD1222 dose. The receptors were gathered from an adult who received the AZD1222 COVID-19 vaccine.

The chain carries TRBV27 and TRBJ2-2; 13 nucleotides line up with TRBD2. The CDR3 loop spans 17 amino acids. Trimming took 6 bases from V and 3 from J; bases not matched to a gene: 7. The germline V gene has CDR1 MNHEY and CDR2 SMNVEV (reference sequence). The CDR3 DNA reads TGTGCCAGCAGAGGACTAGCGGGAGAAGGGTACACCGGGGAGCTGTTTTTT. Protein product: CASRGLAGEGYTGELFF.

CDR3 sequence (DNA): TGTGCCAGCAGTCCTCAGGGAGGGAATATGAGGGGCAATCAGCCCCAGCATTTT. Its protein product is CASSPQGGNMRGNQPQHF. The chain links TRBV2 to TRBJ1-5, with D maybe TRBD1 (5 bases). This CDR3 comprises 18 residues. CDR1 is SNHLY, CDR2 FYNNEI, per germline. Trimming took 5 bases from V and 2 from J, leaving 22 bases between them.

V usage is TRBV10-3 and J usage is TRBJ2-3, with D tentatively TRBD1 or TRBD2 (6 bases each). Deletions cut 2 bases from V and 0 bases from J, with 12 bases between. Per germline, CDR1 ENHRY and CDR2 SYGVKD. The CDR3 is 16 amino acids. DNA of the CDR3: TGTGCCATCAGTGAGGTGGGGGGCCGTAGCACAGATACGCAGTATTTT. Its protein is CAISEVGGRSTDTQYF.

The chain carries TRBV9 and TRBJ1-1, with D possibly matching TRBD1 (6 bases). There are 14 residues in the CDR3. Trimming pared 3 bases from V and 6 bases from J, leaving 15 bases between. Looked up from germline, CDR1 is SGDLS and CDR2 is YYNGEE. The CDR3 loop reads CASSGQTGLAEAFF. In DNA form, the CDR3 reads TGTGCCAGCAGCGGCCAAACAGGGTTGGCTGAAGCTTTCTTT.

CDR3 amino acids: CAISDGSRRYEQYF. The CDR3 DNA reads TGTGCCATCAGTGATGGTAGTCGTCGGTACGAGCAGTACTTC. The chain links TRBV10-3 to TRBJ2-7; D not resolved. The germline gives CDR1 ENHRY, CDR2 SYGVKD. The V end lost 3 bases, the J end lost 4 bases, and 13 bases lay between the germline ends. This CDR3 is built from 14 residues.

This chain joins TRBV7-2 and TRBJ1-3, with TRBD1 as a possible D gene (5 bases). This CDR3 has 16 residues. Germline V lookup: CDR1 SGHTA, CDR2 FQGNSA. V was pared by 0 bases and J by 0 bases, with 9 bases between. CDR3 bases: TGTGCCAGCAGCTTAGCGGGGGTTGCCTCTGGAAACACCATATATTTT. Protein product: CASSLAGVASGNTIYF.

This chain connects TRBV5-1 to TRBJ2-7; 8 bases line up with TRBD2. V shed 4 bases and J 1 base; nucleotides not matched to a gene: 7. Germline assignment: CDR1 SGHRS and CDR2 YFSETQ. This CDR3 spans 15 amino acids. CDR3 amino acids: CASSPSGPASYEQYF. CDR3 in DNA: TGCGCCAGCAGCCCTAGCGGGCCTGCTTCCTACGAGCAGTACTTC.

This clone has a single count. The chain employs TRBV5-6 and TRBJ1-6; D call uncertain. The CDR3 totals 15 residues. Germline CDR1 reads SGHDT; CDR2 reads YYEEEE. V gave up 3 bases and J gave up 1 base, with 8 bases separating them. The CDR3 is CASSSPGSYNSPLHF. CDR3 DNA: TGTGCCAGCAGCTCACCGGGATCCTATAATTCACCCCTCCACTTT.

The V and J genes are TRBV6-5 and TRBJ1-2, with TRBD1 identical over 7 bases. Germline V gene lookup returns CDR1 MNHEY and CDR2 SVGAGI. The V segment lost 5 bases and the J segment 4 bases; nucleotides outside the gene matches: 4. The CDR3 runs 13 residues. The CDR3 spells CASSMGQIYGYTF. The CDR3 DNA is TGTGCCAGCAGTATGGGACAGATCTATGGCTACACCTTC.

The count of this clone is one. The chain combines TRBV6-5 with TRBJ2-5; TRBD2 agrees at 9 bases. This CDR3 has 16 residues. Germline V CDR1 and CDR2: MNHEY, SVGAGI. J lost 1 base, V lost 2 bases, and 5 bases had no gene match. This CDR3 is CASSYGSGRAQETQYF. Here the CDR3 DNA reads TGTGCCAGCAGTTACGGTAGCGGGAGAGCCCAAGAGACCCAGTACTTC.

The CDR3 DNA reads as TGTGCCAGCAGTGCCTCTACCCAACAATCGGTAAGGACTGAAGCTTTCTTT. As protein: CASSASTQQSVRTEAFF. The chain uses TRBV6-1 and TRBJ1-1; D is unresolved. CDR1 and CDR2 (germline): MNHNS, SASEGT. The length of the CDR3 is 17 residues. Trimming took 4 bases from V and 5 from J, leaving 23 bases between them.

The chain is built from TRBV29-1 and TRBJ1-1; D may be TRBD1 (5 bases). Germline assignment: CDR1 SQVTM and CDR2 ANQGSEA. With 5 bases removed from V and 9 bases from J, the gap between germline ends came to 19 bases. The CDR3 covers 13 residues. The CDR3, as DNA: TGCAGCGTTCGGGCAGGGAACAGTGTGAAAGCTTTCTTT. This encodes CSVRAGNSVKAFF.

V gene TRBV7-9 combines with J gene TRBJ2-5, with D unclear. CDR3 length: 13 residues. Germline V lookup: CDR1 SEHNR, CDR2 FQNEAQ (reference sequence). Trimming took off 8 bases at V and 2 bases at J, with 12 bases between the two ends. CDR3 loop: CASRQKPQETQYF. The CDR3 DNA sequence: TGTGCCAGCCGTCAAAAACCGCAAGAGACCCAGTACTTC.